The entry below describes one T cell receptor (beta chain). V lost 6 bases and J lost 8, with 16 bases in between. Germline V gives CDR1 MNHEY, CDR2 SMNVEV (reference sequence). CDR3 length equals 14 residues. Followed over time, Seattle patients had been enrolled while infection was active. The data are from a study of blood T cell repertoires in COVID-19. Study overall: Donors in the United States, Italy and Spain gave samples during acute or convalescent COVID-19. Nucleic acid was either cDNA or gDNA, and it came from T cells, B-cell-depleted T cells, or PBMCs.

Only in-frame clones appear in the TCRdb table, and some are missing; sequencing was by immunoSEQ multiplex PCR. This sample has around 290,000 clones, with about 88% found just once. The V and J genes are TRBV27 and TRBJ2-2; no firm D call. Sequencing was performed on peripheral blood. The clonotype was recovered from a woman in her 70s with COVID-19, enrolled during active disease. The CDR3 sequence is CASRKTAESGELFF. In DNA form, the CDR3 reads TGTGCCAGCAGGAAGACTGCTGAATCGGGGGAGCTGTTTTTT.